The 7 T cell receptor beta chains listed next were all sequenced from one sample in a study of blood T cell repertoires in COVID-19. The assay was immunoSEQ multiplex PCR, and TCRdb's table has in-frame clones only and misses some. The sample shows 180,000 or so clones, 90% of them seen only once. The specimen sequenced was peripheral blood. These receptors were taken from a man aged 45-65 years with acute or convalescent COVID-19.

The chain recombines TRBV7-2 with TRBJ1-2; D unresolved. The CDR3 extends over 13 amino acids. Germline-derived CDR1 and CDR2 are SGHTA and FQGNSA. V lost 4 bases and J lost 3, with 9 bases in between. The chain's CDR3 is CASSSTSYYGYTF. CDR3 in DNA: TGTGCCAGCAGCTCCACCAGTTACTATGGCTACACCTTC.

The chain has TRBV5-1 and TRBJ2-1; 7 nucleotides agree with TRBD2. Trimming cost V 8 bases and J 10 bases; bases outside gene matches: 6. CDR3 size: 11 residues. CDR1 SGHRS and CDR2 YFSETQ come from the germline V gene. In nucleotides, the CDR3 is TGCGCCAGTTTCCGCGGGGGAGAGCAGTTCTTC. Translation: CASFRGGEQFF.

This chain connects TRBV20-1 to TRBJ2-1, with TRBD1 matching over 8 bases. CDR3 length: 14 amino acids. The germline gives CDR1 DFQATT, CDR2 SNEGSKA (reference sequence). V lost 3 bases and J lost 6; bases outside the gene matches: 7. The chain's CDR3 is CSASWPGGRNEQFF. CDR3 bases: TGCAGTGCTAGTTGGCCAGGGGGCCGCAATGAGCAGTTCTTC.

This clone has more than one count but fewer than ten. The chain has TRBV10-3 and TRBJ2-2, with 15 bases aligning to TRBD2. The CDR3 spans 23 residues. The germline CDR1 and CDR2 sequences are ENHRY and SYGVKD. Unmatched junction bases numbered 27, after V lost 8 bases and J lost 5 bases. The CDR3 nucleotides read TGTGCCATCCCCGTTACTCTGCGGACTAGCGGGGGGGCCGTTCTAGGGGAAACCGGGGAGCTGTTTTTT. This codes for CAIPVTLRTSGGAVLGETGELFF.

The rearrangement uses TRBV5-4 and TRBJ2-3; TRBD2 is a possible D gene (6 bases). Germline V gene lookup returns CDR1 SGHNT and CDR2 YYREEE (reference sequence). V was clipped by 4 bases and J by 3 bases, with 21 bases between them. The CDR3 totals 17 residues. CDR3 in DNA: TGTGCCAGCAGCATCAAGACTAGAGCCTCATCAACAGATACGCAGTATTTT. It is translated as CASSIKTRASSTDTQYF.

The chain joins TRBV19 to TRBJ2-1; 8 bases are shared with TRBD2. Germline values: CDR1 LNHDA, CDR2 SQIVND (reference sequence). This CDR3 has 16 residues. Losses at the gene ends were 5 bases for V and 4 bases for J; bases not matched to a gene: 10. CDR3 sequence reads: CASSPPSAGGYNEQFF. In nucleotides, the CDR3 is TGTGCCAGTAGTCCCCCATCCGCGGGGGGTTACAATGAGCAGTTCTTC.

The chain is built from TRBV7-9 and TRBJ2-1; no definite D call. Trimming left V 2 bases short and J 0 bases short, with 8 bases between. The CDR3 is 15 amino acids. Germline loops: CDR1 SEHNR, CDR2 FQNEAQ (reference sequence). CDR3 DNA sequence: TGTGCCAGCAGCTTACGGTTGAGCTCCTACAATGAGCAGTTCTTC. Its translation is CASSLRLSSYNEQFF.